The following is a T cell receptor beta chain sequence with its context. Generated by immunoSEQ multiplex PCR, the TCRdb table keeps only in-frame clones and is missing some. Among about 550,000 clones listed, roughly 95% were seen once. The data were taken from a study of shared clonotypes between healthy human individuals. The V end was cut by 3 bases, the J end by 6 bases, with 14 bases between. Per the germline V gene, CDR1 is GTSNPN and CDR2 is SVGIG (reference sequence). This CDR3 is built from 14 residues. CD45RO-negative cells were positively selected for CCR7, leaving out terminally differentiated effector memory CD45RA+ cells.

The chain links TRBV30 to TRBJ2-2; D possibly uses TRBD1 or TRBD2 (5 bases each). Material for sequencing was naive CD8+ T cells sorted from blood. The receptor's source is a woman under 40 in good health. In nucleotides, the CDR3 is TGTGCCTGGAGCGCCGGGATGGGACCCGGGGAGCTGTTTTTT. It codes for CAWSAGMGPGELFF.